The 4 T cell receptor beta chains in this list originate from one sample, sequenced in a study of vaccination and CD4 T cells after COVID-19. Treatment given: roughly nine-day PBMC culture with coronavirus spike peptide pools or control peptides (ViraFEST assay). From the unexposed donor, CD4+ T cells were collected ahead of the COVID-19 pandemic (2011-2018). Sequencing of DNA taken from cultured CD4+ T cells relied on the Oncomine TCR Beta short-read assay. A single record per CDR3 protein comes from TCRdb applying MiXCR to the PCR reads. The sample holds 8,500 to 10,000 distinct CDR3 sequences, more than 30% seen once. What these receptors recognize is not known. Sequencing was carried out using CD4+ T cells from blood, cultured in vitro. The receptors come from a human donor in good health.

This clonotype appeared a few times. The chain is built from TRBV6-5 and TRBJ1-2, with 7 bases lining up with TRBD1. This CDR3 contains 16 residues. V shed 2 bases, J shed 8 bases, and the junction held 14 bases outside the gene matches. Germline values: CDR1 MNHEY, CDR2 SVGAGI. This CDR3 reads CASSYRGQVLPTGYTF. CDR3 nucleotide sequence: TGTGCCAGCAGTTACAGAGGACAGGTCCTCCCAACGGGCTACACCTTC.

The chain has TRBV7-2 and TRBJ2-7, with 9 bases matching TRBD2. Germline V lookup: CDR1 SGHTA, CDR2 FQGNSA. V shed 7 bases, J shed 2 bases, and the junction held 12 bases outside the gene matches. This CDR3 is built from 16 residues. The CDR3 is CASTVSLLAGAYEQYF. CDR3 bases: TGTGCCAGCACCGTCTCGCTGTTAGCGGGGGCCTACGAGCAGTACTTC. Full variable domain (missing parts from reference TRBV7-2 and TRBJ2-7): GAGVSQSPSNKVTEKGKDVELRCDPISGHTALYWYRQSLGQGLEFLIYFQGNSAPDKSGLPSDRFSAERTGGSVSTLTIQRTQQEDSAVYLCASTVSLLAGAYEQYFGPGTRLTVT.

This clonotype came up a few times. The gene calls are TRBV7-3 and TRBJ2-3; perhaps TRBD2 as D (5 bases). The CDR3 spans 13 residues. With 5 bases removed from V and 6 bases from J, the gap between germline ends came to 12 bases. In germline, CDR1 is SGHTA, CDR2 FQGTGA. CDR3 nucleotide sequence: TGTGCCAGCAGCCCGGGATTTCAGGATACGCAGTATTTT. Protein product: CASSPGFQDTQYF.

The chain links TRBV9 to TRBJ1-2; D call uncertain. CDR1 and CDR2 (germline): SGDLS, YYNGEE. Between the trimmed V and J ends, which lost 3 bases and 5 bases, there was a span of 2 bases. This CDR3 contains 10 residues. As DNA, the CDR3 is TGTGCCAGCAGCGGATATGGCTACACCTTC. It encodes CASSGYGYTF.